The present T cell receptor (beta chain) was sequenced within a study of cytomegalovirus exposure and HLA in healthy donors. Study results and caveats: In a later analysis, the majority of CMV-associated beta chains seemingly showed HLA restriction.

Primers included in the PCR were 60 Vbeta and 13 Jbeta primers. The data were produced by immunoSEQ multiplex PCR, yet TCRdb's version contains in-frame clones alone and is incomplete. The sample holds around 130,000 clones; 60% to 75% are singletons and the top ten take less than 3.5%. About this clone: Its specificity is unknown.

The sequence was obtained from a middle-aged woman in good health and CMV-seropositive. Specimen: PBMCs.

The CDR3 coding sequence is TGTGCCTCTAACCCAGGGGGATCTACTGGAAACACCATATATTTT. It codes for CASNPGGSTGNTIYF. The rearrangement joins TRBV10-3 to TRBJ1-3, with 7 bases lining up with TRBD1. Germline lookup yields CDR1 ENHRY and CDR2 SYGVKD. V was pared by 11 bases and J by 2 bases, with 12 bases of the junction left unmatched. This CDR3 has 15 amino acids.